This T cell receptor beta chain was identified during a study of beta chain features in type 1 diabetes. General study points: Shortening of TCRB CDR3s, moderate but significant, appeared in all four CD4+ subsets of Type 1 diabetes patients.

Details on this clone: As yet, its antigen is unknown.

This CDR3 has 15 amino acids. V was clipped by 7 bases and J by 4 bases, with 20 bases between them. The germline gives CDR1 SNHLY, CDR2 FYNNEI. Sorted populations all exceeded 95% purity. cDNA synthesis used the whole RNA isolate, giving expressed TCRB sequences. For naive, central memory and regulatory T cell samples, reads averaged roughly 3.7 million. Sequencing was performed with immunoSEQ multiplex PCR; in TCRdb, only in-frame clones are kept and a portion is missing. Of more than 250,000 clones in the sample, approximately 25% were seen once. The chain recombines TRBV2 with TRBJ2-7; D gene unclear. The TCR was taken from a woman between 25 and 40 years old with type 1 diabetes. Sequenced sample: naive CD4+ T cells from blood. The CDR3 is CASNPQLLGLYEQYF. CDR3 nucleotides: TGTGCCAGCAATCCGCAGCTTTTGGGCTTATACGAGCAGTACTTC.